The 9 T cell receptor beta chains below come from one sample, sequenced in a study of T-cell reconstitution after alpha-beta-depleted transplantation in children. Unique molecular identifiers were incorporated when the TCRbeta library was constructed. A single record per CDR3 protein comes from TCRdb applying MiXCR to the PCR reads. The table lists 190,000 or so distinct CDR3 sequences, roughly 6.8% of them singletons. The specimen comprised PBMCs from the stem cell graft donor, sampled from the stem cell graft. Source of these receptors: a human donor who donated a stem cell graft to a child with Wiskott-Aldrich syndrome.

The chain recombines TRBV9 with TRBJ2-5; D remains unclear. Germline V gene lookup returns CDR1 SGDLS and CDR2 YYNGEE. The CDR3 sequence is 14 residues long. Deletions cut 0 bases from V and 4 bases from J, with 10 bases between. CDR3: CASSVAAGPETQYF. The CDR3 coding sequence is TGTGCCAGCAGCGTAGCGGCAGGTCCAGAGACCCAGTACTTC.

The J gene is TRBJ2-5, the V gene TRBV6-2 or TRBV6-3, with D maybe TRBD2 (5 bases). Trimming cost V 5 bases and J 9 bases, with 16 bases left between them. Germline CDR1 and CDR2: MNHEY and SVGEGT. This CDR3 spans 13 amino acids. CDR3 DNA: TGTGCCAGCAGTCAGAGGTCCGGAGGATCCCAGTACTTC. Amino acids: CASSQRSGGSQYF.

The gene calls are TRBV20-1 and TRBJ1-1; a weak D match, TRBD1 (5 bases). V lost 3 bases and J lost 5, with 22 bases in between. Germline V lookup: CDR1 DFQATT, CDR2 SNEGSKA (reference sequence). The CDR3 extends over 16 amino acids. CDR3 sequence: CSARLGTGGLWTEAFF. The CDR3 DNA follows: TGCAGTGCTAGGTTAGGGACGGGAGGATTATGGACTGAAGCTTTCTTT.

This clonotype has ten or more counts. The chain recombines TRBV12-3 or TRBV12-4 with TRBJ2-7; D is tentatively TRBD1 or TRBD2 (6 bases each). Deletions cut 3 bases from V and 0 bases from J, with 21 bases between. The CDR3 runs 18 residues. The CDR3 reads CASSFGGPGPQSSYEQYF. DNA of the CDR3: TGTGCCAGCAGTTTTGGGGGGCCAGGCCCTCAGAGCTCCTACGAGCAGTACTTC.

CDR3 sequence: CASSLDEGTSGTDTQYF. CDR3 nucleotide sequence: TGCGCCAGCAGCTTGGATGAGGGGACTAGCGGCACAGATACGCAGTATTTT. The V call is TRBV5-1, the J call TRBJ2-3; TRBD2 matches at 10 bases. Germline lookup yields CDR1 SGHRS and CDR2 YFSETQ. V was pared by 0 bases and J by 1 base, with 5 bases of the junction left unmatched. This CDR3 comprises 17 residues.

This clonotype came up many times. The CDR3 DNA reads as TGCGCCAGCAGCTTGGTCATGTCGGGAGGTTCCTACAATGAGCAGTTCTTC. Residues: CASSLVMSGGSYNEQFF. V gene TRBV5-1 combines with J gene TRBJ2-1; 7 bases line up with TRBD2. The V gene end was trimmed by 0 bases and the J gene end by 1 base; junction bases not matched to a gene: 7. Germline V CDR1 and CDR2: SGHRS, YFSETQ. CDR3 length equals 17 residues.

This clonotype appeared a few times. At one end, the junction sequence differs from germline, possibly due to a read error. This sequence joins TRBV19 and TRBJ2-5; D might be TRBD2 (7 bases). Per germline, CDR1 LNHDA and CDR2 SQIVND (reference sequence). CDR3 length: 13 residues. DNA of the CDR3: TGTGCCTCTACGGGGGGCGCCTTCCAAGAGACCCACTTC. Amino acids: CASTGGAFQETHF.

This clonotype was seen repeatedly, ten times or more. The CDR3 here is CASIGITGGHGYTF. CDR3 nucleotides: TGTGCCAGCATAGGGATCACAGGGGGCCATGGCTACACCTTC. The chain has TRBV6-5 and TRBJ1-2, with TRBD1 matching 9 bases. Germline V CDR1 and CDR2: MNHEY, SVGAGI. The CDR3 is 14 amino acids. V shed 7 bases, J shed 6 bases, and the junction held 9 bases outside the gene matches.

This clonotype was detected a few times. CDR3 loop: CASTFDGTSTDTQYF. The CDR3 nucleotides are TGCGCCAGCACCTTCGACGGAACTAGCACAGATACGCAGTATTTT. This sequence joins TRBV5-1 and TRBJ2-3; D uncertain. CDR3 length equals 15 residues. Trimming stripped 6 bases from V and 0 bases from J, with 14 bases between. Germline CDR1 SGHRS, CDR2 YFSETQ.